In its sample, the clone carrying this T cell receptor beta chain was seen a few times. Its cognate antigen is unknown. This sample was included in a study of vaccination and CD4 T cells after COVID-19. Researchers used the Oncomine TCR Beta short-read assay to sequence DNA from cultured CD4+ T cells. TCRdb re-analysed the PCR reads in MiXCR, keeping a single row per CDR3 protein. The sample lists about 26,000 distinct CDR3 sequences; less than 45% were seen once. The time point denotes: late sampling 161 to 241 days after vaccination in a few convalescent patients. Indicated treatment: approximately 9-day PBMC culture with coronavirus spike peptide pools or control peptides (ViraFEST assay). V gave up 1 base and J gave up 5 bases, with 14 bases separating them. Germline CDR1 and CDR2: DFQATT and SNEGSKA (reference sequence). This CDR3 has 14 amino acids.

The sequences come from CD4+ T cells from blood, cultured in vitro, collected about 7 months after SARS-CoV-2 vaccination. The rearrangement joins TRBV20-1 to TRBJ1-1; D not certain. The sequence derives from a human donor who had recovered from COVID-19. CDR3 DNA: TGCAGTGCTAGAGTGGTTGAACCCACTACTGAAGCTTTCTTT. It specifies CSARVVEPTTEAFF.